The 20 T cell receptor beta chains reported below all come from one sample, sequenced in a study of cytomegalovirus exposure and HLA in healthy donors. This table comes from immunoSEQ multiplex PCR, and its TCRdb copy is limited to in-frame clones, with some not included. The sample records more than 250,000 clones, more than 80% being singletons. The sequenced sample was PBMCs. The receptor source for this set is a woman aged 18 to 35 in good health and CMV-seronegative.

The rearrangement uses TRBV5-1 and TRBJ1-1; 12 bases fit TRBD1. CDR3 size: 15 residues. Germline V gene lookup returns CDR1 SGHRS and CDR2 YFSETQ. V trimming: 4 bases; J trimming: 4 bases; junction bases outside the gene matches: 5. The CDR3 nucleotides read TGCGCCAGCAGCGGCAGGGACAGGGGGCTCACTGAAGCTTTCTTT. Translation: CASSGRDRGLTEAFF. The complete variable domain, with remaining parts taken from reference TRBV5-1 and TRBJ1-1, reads KAGVTQTPRYLIKTRGQQVTLSCSPISGHRSVSWYQQTPGQGLQFLFEYFSETQRNKGNFPGRFSGRQFSNSRSEMNVSTLELGDSALYLCASSGRDRGLTEAFFGQGTRLTVV.

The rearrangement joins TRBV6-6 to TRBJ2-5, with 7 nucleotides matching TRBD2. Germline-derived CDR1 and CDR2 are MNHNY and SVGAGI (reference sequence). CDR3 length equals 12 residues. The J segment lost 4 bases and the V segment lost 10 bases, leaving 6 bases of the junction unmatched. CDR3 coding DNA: TGTGCCACCGCGACTAGCCCAGAGACCCAGTACTTC. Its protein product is CATATSPETQYF.

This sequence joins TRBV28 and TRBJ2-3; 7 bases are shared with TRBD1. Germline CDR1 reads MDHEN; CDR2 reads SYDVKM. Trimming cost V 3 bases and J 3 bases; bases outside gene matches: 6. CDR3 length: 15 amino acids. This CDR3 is CASSFGTENTDTQYF. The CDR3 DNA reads TGTGCCAGCAGTTTTGGGACAGAAAATACAGATACGCAGTATTTT.

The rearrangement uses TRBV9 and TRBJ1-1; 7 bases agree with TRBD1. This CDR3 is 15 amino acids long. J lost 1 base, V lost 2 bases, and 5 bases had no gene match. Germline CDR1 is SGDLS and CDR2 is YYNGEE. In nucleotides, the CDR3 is TGTGCCAGCAGCGTGGGGCGGACAGGGAACACTGAAGCTTTCTTT. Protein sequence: CASSVGRTGNTEAFF.

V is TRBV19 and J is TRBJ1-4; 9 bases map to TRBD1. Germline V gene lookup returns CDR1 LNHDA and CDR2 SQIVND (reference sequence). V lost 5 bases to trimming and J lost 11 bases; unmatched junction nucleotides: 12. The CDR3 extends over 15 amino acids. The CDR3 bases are TGTGCCAGTAGTGCCGCCGGGACAGGGCCCTCGAAACTGTTTTTT. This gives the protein CASSAAGTGPSKLFF.

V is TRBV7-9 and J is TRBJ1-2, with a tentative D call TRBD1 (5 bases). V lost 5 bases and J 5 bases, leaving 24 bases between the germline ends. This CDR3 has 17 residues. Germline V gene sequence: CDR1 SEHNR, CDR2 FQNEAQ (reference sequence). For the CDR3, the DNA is TGTGCCAGCAGCCCGATGGGCCAGGGTGTGACCTTATATGGCTACACCTTC. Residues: CASSPMGQGVTLYGYTF.

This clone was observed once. CDR3 DNA sequence: TGTGCCAGCAGCTTGCCTAGTAGGGGCGGCTCAGATACGCAGTATTTT. This codes for CASSLPSRGGSDTQYF. The V gene is TRBV5-4, the J gene TRBJ2-3; tentatively, D is TRBD1 (5 bases). This CDR3 spans 16 amino acids. In germline, CDR1 is SGHNT, CDR2 YYREEE (reference sequence). The V end was cut by 1 base, the J end by 4 bases, with 16 bases between.

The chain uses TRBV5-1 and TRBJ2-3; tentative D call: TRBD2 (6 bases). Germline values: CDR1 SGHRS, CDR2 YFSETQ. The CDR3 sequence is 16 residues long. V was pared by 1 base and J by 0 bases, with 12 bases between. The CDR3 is CASSLFVSGSTDTQYF. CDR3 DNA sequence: TGCGCCAGCAGCTTGTTTGTTAGCGGAAGCACAGATACGCAGTATTTT. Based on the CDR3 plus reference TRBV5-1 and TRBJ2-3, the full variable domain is KAGVTQTPRYLIKTRGQQVTLSCSPISGHRSVSWYQQTPGQGLQFLFEYFSETQRNKGNFPGRFSGRQFSNSRSEMNVSTLELGDSALYLCASSLFVSGSTDTQYFGPGTRLTVL.

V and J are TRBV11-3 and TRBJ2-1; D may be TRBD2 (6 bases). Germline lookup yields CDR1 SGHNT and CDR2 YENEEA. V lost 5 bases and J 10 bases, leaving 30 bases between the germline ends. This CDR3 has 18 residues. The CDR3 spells CASSPGHRAGHIQGEQFF. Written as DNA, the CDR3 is TGTGCCAGCAGCCCCGGGCACCGAGCGGGCCATATTCAGGGAGAGCAGTTCTTC. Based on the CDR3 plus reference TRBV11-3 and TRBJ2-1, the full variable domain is EAGVVQSPRYKIIEKKQPVAFWCNPISGHNTLYWYLQNLGQGPELLIRYENEEAVDDSQLPKDRFSAERLKGVDSTLKIQPAELGDSAVYLCASSPGHRAGHIQGEQFFGPGTRLTVL.

CDR3 sequence reads: CASSERGFYAGELFF. In DNA form, the CDR3 reads TGTGCCAGCAGTGAAAGGGGATTTTACGCCGGGGAGCTGTTTTTT. The rearrangement links TRBV6-1 to TRBJ2-2, with TRBD1 as a possible D gene (5 bases). Germline assignment: CDR1 MNHNS and CDR2 SASEGT. The CDR3 runs to 15 residues. Between the trimmed V and J ends, which lost 2 bases and 6 bases, there was a span of 13 bases.

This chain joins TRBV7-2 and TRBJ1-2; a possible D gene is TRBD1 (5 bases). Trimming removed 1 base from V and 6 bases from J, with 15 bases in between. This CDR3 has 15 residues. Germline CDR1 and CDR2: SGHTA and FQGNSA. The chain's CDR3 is CASSLVVSQGDGYTF. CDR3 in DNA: TGTGCCAGCAGCTTAGTCGTCAGCCAGGGCGATGGCTACACCTTC. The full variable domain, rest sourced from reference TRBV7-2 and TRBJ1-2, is GAGVSQSPSNKVTEKGKDVELRCDPISGHTALYWYRQSLGQGLEFLIYFQGNSAPDKSGLPSDRFSAERTGGSVSTLTIQRTQQEDSAVYLCASSLVVSQGDGYTFGSGTRLTVV.

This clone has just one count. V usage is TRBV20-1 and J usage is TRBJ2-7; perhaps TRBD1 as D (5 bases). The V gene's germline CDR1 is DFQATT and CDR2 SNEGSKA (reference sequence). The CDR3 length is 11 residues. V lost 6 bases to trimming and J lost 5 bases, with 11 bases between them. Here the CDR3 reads CSAGWTHEQYF. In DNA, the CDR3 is TGCAGTGCCGGTTGGACACACGAGCAGTACTTC.

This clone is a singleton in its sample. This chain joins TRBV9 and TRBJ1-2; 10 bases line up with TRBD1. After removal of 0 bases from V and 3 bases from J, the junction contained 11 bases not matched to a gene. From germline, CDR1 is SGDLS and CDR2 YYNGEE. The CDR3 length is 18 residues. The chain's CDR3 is CASSVAGQGGRVDYGYTF. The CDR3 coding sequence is TGTGCCAGCAGCGTAGCCGGACAGGGGGGAAGAGTAGACTATGGCTACACCTTC.

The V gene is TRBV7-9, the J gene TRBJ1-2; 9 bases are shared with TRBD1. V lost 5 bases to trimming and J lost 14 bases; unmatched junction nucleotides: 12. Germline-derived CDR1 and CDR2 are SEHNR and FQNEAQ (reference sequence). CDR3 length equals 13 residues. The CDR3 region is CASSIGTGSLKTF. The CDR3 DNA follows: TGTGCCAGCAGCATAGGGACAGGGAGTTTGAAGACCTTC.

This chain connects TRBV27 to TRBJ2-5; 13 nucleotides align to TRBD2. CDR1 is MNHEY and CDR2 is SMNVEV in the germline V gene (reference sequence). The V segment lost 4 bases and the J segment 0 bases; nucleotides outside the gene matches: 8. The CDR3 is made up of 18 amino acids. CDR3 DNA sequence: TGTGCCAGCAGTTGGACTAGCGGGAGAGGGGGTCACCAAGAGACCCAGTACTTC. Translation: CASSWTSGRGGHQETQYF.

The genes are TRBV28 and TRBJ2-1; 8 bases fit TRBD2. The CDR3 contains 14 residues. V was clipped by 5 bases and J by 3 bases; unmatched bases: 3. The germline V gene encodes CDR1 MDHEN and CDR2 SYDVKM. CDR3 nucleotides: TGTGCCAGCAGTCCAGCGGGAGACTACAATGAGCAGTTCTTC. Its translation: CASSPAGDYNEQFF.

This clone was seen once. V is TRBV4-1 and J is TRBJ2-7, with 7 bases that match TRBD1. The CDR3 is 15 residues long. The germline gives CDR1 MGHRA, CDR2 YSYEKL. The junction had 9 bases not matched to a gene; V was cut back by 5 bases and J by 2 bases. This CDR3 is CASSYISGGTYEQYF. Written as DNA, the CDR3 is TGCGCCAGCAGCTACATTTCAGGGGGAACCTACGAGCAGTACTTC.

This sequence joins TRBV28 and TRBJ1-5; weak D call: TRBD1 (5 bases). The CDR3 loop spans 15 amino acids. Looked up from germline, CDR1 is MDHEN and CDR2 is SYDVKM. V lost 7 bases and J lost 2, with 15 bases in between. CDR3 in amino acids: CASTPGGEGNQPQHF. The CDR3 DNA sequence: TGTGCCAGCACCCCCGGAGGGGAGGGCAATCAGCCCCAGCATTTT.

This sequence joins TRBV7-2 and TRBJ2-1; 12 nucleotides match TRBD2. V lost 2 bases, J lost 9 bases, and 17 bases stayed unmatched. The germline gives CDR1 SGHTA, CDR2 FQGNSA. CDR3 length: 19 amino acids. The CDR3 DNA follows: TGTGCCAGCAGCTTATCGGCCCCCTGGACTAGCGGGAATGGTATTGAGCAGTTCTTC. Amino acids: CASSLSAPWTSGNGIEQFF.

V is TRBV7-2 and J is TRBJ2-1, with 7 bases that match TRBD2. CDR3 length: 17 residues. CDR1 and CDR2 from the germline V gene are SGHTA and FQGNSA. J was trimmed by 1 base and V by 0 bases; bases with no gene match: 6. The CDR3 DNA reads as TGTGCCAGCAGCTTAGCCAGCGGGATAGGTTCCTACAATGAGCAGTTCTTC. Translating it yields CASSLASGIGSYNEQFF.